What follows are 5 T cell receptor beta chains derived from one specimen sequenced in a study of human T cells and chemical hapten exposure. Time point described: patch test 3, about 24 weeks after DPC sensitization. Treatment denoted: therapeutic diphenylcyclopropenone sensitization with weekly scalp DPC. One entry per CDR3 protein results from TCRdb running MiXCR on the RACE reads. Among roughly 50,000 distinct CDR3 sequences listed, over 9.5% were seen once. The sequencing here drew on whole blood, taken in connection with sensitization to the hapten diphenylcyclopropenone (DPC). The origin of the receptors is a woman in her thirties or forties with alopecia areata. Some clones in this sample may be carry-over from other donors' samples.

There are a few counts of this clonotype. The rearrangement joins TRBV9 to TRBJ2-7, with D perhaps TRBD1 (5 bases). V dropped 0 bases and J dropped 1 base, with 11 bases sitting between them. The germline gives CDR1 SGDLS, CDR2 YYNGEE. The CDR3 covers 15 residues. Here the CDR3 DNA reads TGTGCCAGCAGCGTAGGGGGCAGCAATTCCTACGAGCAGTACTTC. As protein: CASSVGGSNSYEQYF.

J is TRBJ2-1 and V is TRBV4-1; 10 nucleotides agree with TRBD2. Germline V gene sequence: CDR1 MGHRA, CDR2 YSYEKL. V lost 1 base and J lost 5; bases outside the gene matches: 11. This CDR3 is built from 18 residues. DNA of the CDR3: TGCGCCAGCAGCCAAGTTCGGCTAGCGGGGGATTTCGACAATGAGCAGTTCTTC. It yields the protein CASSQVRLAGDFDNEQFF.

This clonotype was seen at least ten times. CDR3 amino acids: CSARVAEKTYEQYF. CDR3 in DNA: TGCAGTGCTAGGGTGGCAGAAAAAACATACGAGCAGTACTTC. The chain is built from TRBV20-1 and TRBJ2-7; D not certain. Trimming removed 3 bases from V and 4 bases from J, with 16 bases in between. Germline CDR1 is DFQATT and CDR2 is SNEGSKA (reference sequence). This CDR3 comprises 14 residues.

The V gene is TRBV4-1, the J gene TRBJ2-1; D not resolved. V lost 4 bases, J lost 8 bases, and 6 bases lay in between. The CDR3 sequence is 11 residues long. Germline assignment: CDR1 MGHRA and CDR2 YSYEKL. The CDR3 coding sequence is TGCGCCAGCAGCCGGGGTTATGAGCAGTTCTTC. It translates to CASSRGYEQFF.

The table lists this clonotype with many counts. The V and J genes are TRBV4-2 and TRBJ2-5; D could derive from TRBD1 or TRBD2 (5 bases each). The CDR3 sequence is 14 residues long. The ends were cut back, 4 bases at V and 4 bases at J, with 13 bases in the middle. Germline CDR1 LGHNA, CDR2 YNFKEQ. The DNA of the CDR3 is TGTGCCAGCAGCCTTCCGGGACCCTCAGAGACCCAGTACTTC. It codes for CASSLPGPSETQYF.